This T cell receptor (beta chain) comes out of a study of T-cell memory formation after mild COVID-19. On the study more broadly: TCR clusters were largely donor specific. Overall study findings and caveats: Largely, contracting CD4+ clones fell within CM and EM, and contracting CD8+ clones within EMRA. Unconfirmed was the SARS-CoV-2 specificity of second-wave clones that peaked on day 37.

Constant-segment primers served in 5'RACE that generated TCR alpha and TCR beta cDNA libraries bearing sample barcodes and UMIs. TCRdb itself ran the 5' RACE reads through MiXCR, one entry per CDR3 protein. The table records around 300,000 distinct CDR3 sequences, 13% of them present only once. The sample holds a few counts of this clonotype. What it binds is not known. The receptor was derived from a young man who had mild COVID-19 (a few samples of this study predate the infection). Cell type and time point are not known. What was sequenced was PBMCs or a T cell subset sorted from them (not recorded which).

The CDR3 DNA sequence: TGCGCCAGCAGCTTGGAAGGGGGTCTGGGCACTGAAGCTTTCTTT. This sequence encodes CASSLEGGLGTEAFF. J is TRBJ1-1 and V is TRBV5-1, with D perhaps TRBD1 (6 bases). With 0 bases removed from V and 4 bases from J, the gap between germline ends came to 13 bases. Per germline, CDR1 SGHRS and CDR2 YFSETQ. The CDR3 consists of 15 residues.